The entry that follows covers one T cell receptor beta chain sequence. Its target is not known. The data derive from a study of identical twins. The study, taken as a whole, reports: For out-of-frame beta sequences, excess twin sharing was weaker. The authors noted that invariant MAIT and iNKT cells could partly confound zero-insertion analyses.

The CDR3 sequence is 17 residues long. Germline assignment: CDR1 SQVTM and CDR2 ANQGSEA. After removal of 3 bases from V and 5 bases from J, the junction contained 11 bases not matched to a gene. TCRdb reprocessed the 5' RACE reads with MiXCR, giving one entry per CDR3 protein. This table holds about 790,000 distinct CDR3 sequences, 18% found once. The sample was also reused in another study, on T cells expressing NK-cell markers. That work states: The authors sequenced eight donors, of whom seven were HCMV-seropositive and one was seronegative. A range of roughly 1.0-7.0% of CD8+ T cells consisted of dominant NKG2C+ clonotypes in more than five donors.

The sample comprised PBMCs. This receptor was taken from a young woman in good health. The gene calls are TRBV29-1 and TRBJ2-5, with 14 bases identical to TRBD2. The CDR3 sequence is CSVETSGRAFSVETQYF. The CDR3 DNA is TGCAGCGTTGAGACTAGCGGGAGGGCCTTTTCTGTTGAGACCCAGTACTTC.